The 2 T cell receptor beta chains reported below all come from one sample, sequenced in a study of blood T cell repertoires in COVID-19. TCRdb's table, derived via immunoSEQ multiplex PCR, lists solely in-frame clones and lacks some. The table has about 78,000 clones, roughly nine tenths seen once. Input material: peripheral blood. The receptors were sampled from a man aged 50-59 years with active or convalescent COVID-19.

J is TRBJ2-3 and V is TRBV21-1; TRBD2 is the table's D call and was not checked against the DNA. TRBV21-1 is termed a pseudogene. CDR3 length equals 14 residues. DNA of the CDR3: TGTGCCAGCAGGGGCGGGGGGGTCACAGATACGCAGTATTTT. Amino acids: CASRGGGVTDTQYF.

This rearrangement joins TRBV10-3 to TRBJ1-3, with a tentative D call TRBD1 (5 bases). Germline V lookup: CDR1 ENHRY, CDR2 SYGVKD. The V end lost 0 bases, the J end lost 2 bases, and 8 bases lay between the germline ends. This CDR3 comprises 15 residues. CDR3 amino acids: CAISESGGTGNTIYF. CDR3 nucleotides: TGTGCCATCAGTGAGTCGGGGGGGACTGGAAACACCATATATTTT.